One and the same sample provided the 27 T cell receptor beta chains below, sequenced in a study of shared clonotypes between healthy human individuals. Generated by immunoSEQ multiplex PCR, the TCRdb table keeps only in-frame clones and is missing some. The table lists around 2,000,000 clones, roughly 91% of them singletons. The naive CD8 population came from CD45RO-negative cells selected for CCR7, without terminally differentiated effector memory CD45RA+ cells. What was sequenced was naive CD8+ T cells from PBMCs. These receptors came from a man younger than 35 in good health. Some clones in this sample may be carry-over from other donors' samples.

The chain recombines TRBV7-8 with TRBJ1-3, with 8 bases that match TRBD1. CDR3 length equals 15 residues. Germline V gene lookup returns CDR1 SGHVS and CDR2 FQNEAQ. V lost 1 base, J lost 5 bases, and 4 bases stayed unmatched. CDR3 in DNA: TGTGCCAGCAGCTTAGTCAGGGGGCCCAGAAACACCATATATTTT. It yields the protein CASSLVRGPRNTIYF.

V and J are TRBV11-2 and TRBJ2-2, with 7 positions matching TRBD2. V trimming: 5 bases; J trimming: 4 bases; junction bases outside the gene matches: 10. CDR1 and CDR2 from the germline V gene are SGHAT and FQNNGV. This CDR3 comprises 16 residues. The CDR3 nucleotides are TGTGCCAGCAGCCTTATGGACACTAGCGCCACCGGGGAGCTGTTTTTT. Protein product: CASSLMDTSATGELFF.

The chain uses TRBV7-2 and TRBJ1-5, with no clear D. Germline CDR1 SGHTA, CDR2 FQGNSA. CDR3 length: 14 amino acids. Trimming took 2 bases from V and 2 from J, leaving 7 bases between them. The chain's CDR3 is CASSLIMGNQPQHF. CDR3 sequence (DNA): TGTGCCAGCAGCTTAATCATGGGCAATCAGCCCCAGCATTTT.

The rearrangement uses TRBV7-9 and TRBJ1-1; D possibly corresponds to TRBD1 (5 bases). The CDR3 runs 16 residues. The V gene lost 2 bases and the J gene lost 0 bases, with 13 bases spanning the gap. The germline CDR1 and CDR2 sequences are SEHNR and FQNEAQ (reference sequence). The CDR3 region is CASSLNPGTLNTEAFF. In nucleotides, the CDR3 is TGTGCCAGCAGCTTAAATCCGGGGACCTTGAACACTGAAGCTTTCTTT.

The chain carries TRBV30 and TRBJ2-7, with D tentatively TRBD2 (5 bases). Germline V gives CDR1 GTSNPN, CDR2 SVGIG (reference sequence). Between the trimmed V and J ends, which lost 3 bases and 0 bases, there was a span of 9 bases. The CDR3 totals 13 residues. CDR3 coding DNA: TGTGCCTGGAGAATCCGGGGCTCCTACGAGCAGTACTTC. Translating gives CAWRIRGSYEQYF.

The chain is built from TRBV27 and TRBJ2-7, with 10 bases fitting TRBD2. This CDR3 comprises 16 residues. The germline V gene has CDR1 MNHEY and CDR2 SMNVEV (reference sequence). Germline trimming cut 6 bases from V and 2 bases from J; bases unmatched to any gene: 10. CDR3 in DNA: TGTGCCAGCAGCAAACCGCCGGGACTAGCGACCTACGAGCAGTACTTC. Its translation is CASSKPPGLATYEQYF.

The chain has TRBV5-5 and TRBJ2-1; 8 nucleotides agree with TRBD1. In germline, CDR1 is SGHKS, CDR2 YYEKEE (reference sequence). There are 16 residues in the CDR3. With V trimmed by 5 bases and J by 4 bases, 11 bases remained unmatched. CDR3 coding DNA: TGTGCCAGCAGGGAGAGGGACAGGTCCCCTTACAATGAGCAGTTCTTC. This gives the protein CASRERDRSPYNEQFF.

The chain couples TRBV19 to TRBJ1-5, with D possibly being TRBD1 (5 bases). With 7 bases removed from V and 0 bases from J, the gap between germline ends came to 16 bases. The length of the CDR3 is 16 residues. Germline values: CDR1 LNHDA, CDR2 SQIVND (reference sequence). CDR3 sequence (DNA): TGTGCCAGTACCAGGGCCCCTGTGGATAGCAATCAGCCCCAGCATTTT. Protein sequence: CASTRAPVDSNQPQHF.

A few counts support this clone. The chain couples TRBV19 to TRBJ1-4; 12 bases fit TRBD1. With 6 bases clipped from V and 8 bases from J, the junction kept 4 bases outside the gene matches. CDR1 and CDR2 from the germline V gene are LNHDA and SQIVND (reference sequence). The CDR3 length is 14 residues. The CDR3 DNA sequence: TGTGCCAGTAGCACCGGGACAGGGGGCGAAAAACTGTTTTTT. Protein sequence: CASSTGTGGEKLFF. Supplemented by reference TRBV19 and TRBJ1-4, the full variable domain reads DGGITQSPKYLFRKEGQNVTLSCEQNLNHDAMYWYRQDPGQGLRLIYYSQIVNDFQKGDIAEGYSVSREKKESFPLTVTSAQKNPTAFYLCASSTGTGGEKLFFGSGTQLSVL.

The V and J genes are TRBV19 and TRBJ1-1; the D is unclear. CDR3 length equals 15 residues. The germline CDR1 and CDR2 sequences are LNHDA and SQIVND (reference sequence). V was trimmed by 1 base and J by 2 bases, leaving 11 bases between them. The CDR3 sequence is CASSIVALGNTEAFF. CDR3 bases: TGTGCCAGTAGTATAGTAGCCCTCGGAAACACTGAAGCTTTCTTT.

The chain links TRBV6-6 to TRBJ2-1, with no clear D. Trimming removed 6 bases from V and 5 bases from J, with 14 bases in between. Germline V gene lookup returns CDR1 MNHNY and CDR2 SVGAGI (reference sequence). This CDR3 contains 14 residues. CDR3 region: CASSPLNANNEQFF. CDR3 nucleotide sequence: TGTGCCAGCAGCCCCCTGAACGCAAACAATGAGCAGTTCTTC.

As for this clone: Other nucleotide sequences in the sample specify the same CDR3. CDR3 protein: CASSVVAGGNYEQYF. The CDR3 DNA is TGTGCCAGCAGCGTAGTCGCGGGAGGCAACTACGAGCAGTACTTC. The rearrangement joins TRBV9 to TRBJ2-7; 8 nucleotides match TRBD2. The V and J ends lost 0 bases and 3 bases, in that order; junction bases with no gene match: 5. Germline V lookup: CDR1 SGDLS, CDR2 YYNGEE. The CDR3 loop spans 15 amino acids.

The chain combines TRBV2 with TRBJ2-7; D gene ambiguous. The germline gives CDR1 SNHLY, CDR2 FYNNEI. This CDR3 spans 13 amino acids. V lost 4 bases and J 2 bases, leaving 9 bases between the germline ends. The CDR3 reads CASSAHIAYEQYF. The CDR3 DNA follows: TGTGCCAGCAGTGCTCACATCGCCTACGAGCAGTACTTC.

V is TRBV6-5 and J is TRBJ1-1, with D uncertain. The CDR3 extends over 15 amino acids. Germline V gene data show CDR1 as MNHEY and CDR2 as SVGAGI. The V gene lost 5 bases and the J gene lost 0 bases, with 13 bases spanning the gap. This CDR3 is CASSTNFRVNTEAFF. CDR3 sequence (DNA): TGTGCCAGCAGTACCAATTTTCGGGTGAACACTGAAGCTTTCTTT.

The CDR3 sequence is CATRDRQNIQYF. CDR3 nucleotide sequence: TGTGCCACCAGGGACAGACAAAACATTCAGTACTTC. The chain links TRBV6-4 to TRBJ2-4; TRBD1 matches at 7 bases. V dropped 10 bases and J dropped 5; count of bases not matched to a gene: 5. Germline CDR1 MRHNA, CDR2 SNTAGT. This CDR3 contains 12 residues.

Of note for this clone: One junction end disagrees with the germline gene, perhaps due to a read error. The gene calls are TRBV5-6 and TRBJ2-5; possible D gene TRBD2, 6 bases. Per the germline V gene, CDR1 is SGHDT and CDR2 is YYEEEE. This CDR3 has 13 amino acids. CDR3 bases: TGTGCCAGCAGGTTGGCGGGGCAAGAGACCCAGTACTTC. Protein: CASRLAGQETQYF.

This chain uses TRBV28 with TRBJ2-6; D ambiguous. Germline-derived CDR1 and CDR2 are MDHEN and SYDVKM. The CDR3 totals 16 residues. V lost 3 bases and J lost 0, with 9 bases in between. The CDR3 region has the DNA TGTGCCAGCAGTTTTGGCACCTTCTCTGGGGCCAACGTCCTGACTTTC. Translating gives CASSFGTFSGANVLTF.

The chain is built from TRBV7-8 and TRBJ2-2; 15 nucleotides agree with TRBD2. The germline CDR1 and CDR2 sequences are SGHVS and FQNEAQ. The CDR3 contains 16 residues. V gave up 5 bases and J gave up 9 bases; unmatched junction bases: 7. The CDR3 DNA sequence: TGTGCCAGCAGCAAATGGACTAGCGGGAGGGCCTGGGAGCTGTTTTTT. Its translation: CASSKWTSGRAWELFF.

V usage is TRBV11-3 and J usage is TRBJ2-2; no clear D. Germline V lookup: CDR1 SGHNT, CDR2 YENEEA. The CDR3 is 16 amino acids. V lost 4 bases to trimming and J lost 6 bases, with 18 bases between them. The CDR3 sequence is CASSSRNPDASGELFF. The CDR3 DNA sequence: TGTGCCAGCAGCTCCCGAAACCCGGACGCTTCCGGGGAGCTGTTTTTT.

This clone was found once. This rearrangement joins TRBV13 to TRBJ2-3; D uncertain. V dropped 7 bases and J dropped 5 bases, with 22 bases sitting between them. Germline V CDR1 and CDR2: PRHDT, FYEKMQ (reference sequence). The CDR3 extends over 16 amino acids. CDR3: CASKIAGPRVVDTQYF. CDR3 bases: TGTGCCAGCAAGATCGCTGGCCCTCGGGTGGTAGATACGCAGTATTTT. Using reference TRBV13 and TRBJ2-3 for the parts outside the CDR3, the full variable domain is AAGVIQSPRHLIKEKRETATLKCYPIPRHDTVYWYQQGPGQDPQFLISFYEKMQSDKGSIPDRFSAQQFSDYHSELNMSSLELGDSALYFCASKIAGPRVVDTQYFGPGTRLTVL.

The chain couples TRBV28 to TRBJ2-1; 7 bases are a match to TRBD2. The CDR3 totals 15 residues. The trim removed 3 bases at V and 1 base at J, leaving 3 bases unmatched. The V gene's germline CDR1 is MDHEN and CDR2 SYDVKM. CDR3 sequence reads: CASSFSSGSYNEQFF. The CDR3 DNA reads TGTGCCAGCAGTTTTAGTAGCGGGTCCTACAATGAGCAGTTCTTC.

This chain links TRBV27 with TRBJ2-5; 9 nucleotides match TRBD2. After removal of 0 bases from V and 3 bases from J, the junction contained 8 bases not matched to a gene. CDR3 length: 17 residues. CDR1 is MNHEY and CDR2 is SMNVEV in the germline V gene (reference sequence). CDR3 sequence reads: CASSLSRASGAEETQYF. CDR3 DNA: TGTGCCAGCAGTTTATCTAGGGCTAGCGGGGCCGAAGAGACCCAGTACTTC.

V gene TRBV6-5 combines with J gene TRBJ2-7, with 8 bases that match TRBD1. The CDR3 consists of 14 residues. The V gene end was trimmed by 2 bases and the J gene end by 6 bases; junction bases not matched to a gene: 6. CDR1 is MNHEY, CDR2 SVGAGI, per germline. CDR3: CASSYGLGQGEQYF. As DNA, the CDR3 is TGTGCCAGCAGTTACGGCCTTGGACAGGGCGAGCAGTACTTC.

The chain couples TRBV27 to TRBJ1-5; possible D gene TRBD1, 5 bases. The CDR3 has 19 residues. Trimming shortened V by 6 bases and J by 0 bases, and 24 bases separated the two germline ends. In germline, CDR1 is MNHEY, CDR2 SMNVEV (reference sequence). The CDR3 region has the DNA TGTGCCAGCAGCCCAGAGGGGACGGAGGAAGATTATAGCAATCAGCCCCAGCATTTT. Amino acid sequence: CASSPEGTEEDYSNQPQHF.

This chain connects TRBV7-9 to TRBJ2-4; D may be TRBD2 (5 bases). Trimming shortened V by 3 bases and J by 5 bases, and 17 bases separated the two germline ends. Germline CDR1 and CDR2: SEHNR and FQNEAQ (reference sequence). The CDR3 sequence is 16 residues long. The CDR3 here is CASSFPLPGEENIQYF. The DNA of the CDR3 is TGTGCCAGCAGCTTTCCATTACCCGGGGAAGAAAACATTCAGTACTTC.

The V and J genes are TRBV6-6 and TRBJ1-2; D might be TRBD1 (5 bases). This CDR3 is built from 12 residues. Germline V CDR1 and CDR2: MNHNY, SVGAGI (reference sequence). V lost 7 bases and J 8 bases, leaving 14 bases between the germline ends. CDR3 loop: CASTSGGDGYTF. CDR3 coding DNA: TGTGCCAGCACCTCGGGCGGGGACGGCTACACCTTC.

Worth noting for this clone: Different DNA sequences within this sample yield the same CDR3. CDR3 loop: CASSVSGTSADTQYF. CDR3 nucleotide sequence: TGTGCCAGCAGCGTTTCCGGGACCTCGGCAGATACGCAGTATTTT. The genes are TRBV9 and TRBJ2-3; D tentatively fits TRBD1 or TRBD2 (5 bases each). This CDR3 comprises 15 residues. Trimming cost V 2 bases and J 4 bases, with 14 bases left between them. CDR1 and CDR2 from the germline V gene are SGDLS and YYNGEE.